This TCR beta chain originates from a study of early T cells in non-severe SARS-CoV-2 infection. Study-level information: Sequencing targeted bulk RNA from unsorted whole blood, leaving chains unpaired.

The TCR library protocol was used to attach unique molecular identifiers. These identifiers were attached to individual cDNA molecules. TCRdb re-called the 5' RACE reads with MiXCR, one entry per CDR3 protein. The repertoire holds some 42,000 distinct CDR3 sequences, with less than 6.5% as singletons. This CDR3 has 15 amino acids. CDR1 and CDR2 (germline): SGHTA, FQGNSA. The germline V and J ends were trimmed by 5 bases and 4 bases, with 15 bases remaining between them. The receptor comes from an adult who was a healthcare worker with PCR-confirmed SARS-CoV-2 infection or an uninfected control (not recorded which). The chain recombines TRBV7-2 with TRBJ1-5; no clear D gene. Sequencing was performed on whole blood, taken at baseline. The CDR3 sequence is CASSERTGANQPQHF. DNA for the CDR3: TGTGCCAGCAGCGAGAGGACGGGTGCAAATCAGCCCCAGCATTTT.